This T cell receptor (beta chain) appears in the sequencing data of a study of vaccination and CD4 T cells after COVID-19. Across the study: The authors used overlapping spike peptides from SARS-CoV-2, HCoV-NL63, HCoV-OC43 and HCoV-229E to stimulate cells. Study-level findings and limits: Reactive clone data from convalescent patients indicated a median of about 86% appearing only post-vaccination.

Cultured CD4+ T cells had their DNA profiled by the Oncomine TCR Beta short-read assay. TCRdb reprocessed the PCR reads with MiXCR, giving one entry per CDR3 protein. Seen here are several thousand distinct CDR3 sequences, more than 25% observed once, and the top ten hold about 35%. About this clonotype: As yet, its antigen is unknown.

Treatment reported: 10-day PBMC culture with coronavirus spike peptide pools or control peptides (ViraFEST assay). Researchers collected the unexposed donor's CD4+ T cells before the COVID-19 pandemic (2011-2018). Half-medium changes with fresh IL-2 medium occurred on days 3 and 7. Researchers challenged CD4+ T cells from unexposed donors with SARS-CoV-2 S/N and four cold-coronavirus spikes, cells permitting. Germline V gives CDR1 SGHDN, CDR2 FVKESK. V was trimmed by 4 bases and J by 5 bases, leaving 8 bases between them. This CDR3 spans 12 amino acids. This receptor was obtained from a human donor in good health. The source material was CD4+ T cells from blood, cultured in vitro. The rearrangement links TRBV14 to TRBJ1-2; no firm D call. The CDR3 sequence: CASSPDMYGYTF. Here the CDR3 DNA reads TGTGCCAGCAGCCCCGACATGTATGGCTACACCTTC. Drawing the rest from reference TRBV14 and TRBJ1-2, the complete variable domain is EAGVTQFPSHSVIEKGQTVTLRCDPISGHDNLYWYRRVMGKEIKFLLHFVKESKQDESGMPNNRFLAERTGGTYSTLKVQPAELEDSGVYFCASSPDMYGYTFGSGTRLTVV.